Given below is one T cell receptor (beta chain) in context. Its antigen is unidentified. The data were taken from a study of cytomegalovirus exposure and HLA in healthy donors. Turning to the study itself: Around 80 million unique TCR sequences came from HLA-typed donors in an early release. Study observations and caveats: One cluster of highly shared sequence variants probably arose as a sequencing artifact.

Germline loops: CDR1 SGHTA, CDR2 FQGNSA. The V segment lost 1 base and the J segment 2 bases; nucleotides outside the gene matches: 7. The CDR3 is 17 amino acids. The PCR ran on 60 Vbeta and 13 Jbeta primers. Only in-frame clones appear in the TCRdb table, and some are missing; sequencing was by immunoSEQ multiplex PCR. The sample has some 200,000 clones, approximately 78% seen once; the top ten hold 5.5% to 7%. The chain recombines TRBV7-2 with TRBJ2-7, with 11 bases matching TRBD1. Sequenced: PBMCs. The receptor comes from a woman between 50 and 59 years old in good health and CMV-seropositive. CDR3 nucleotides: TGTGCCAGCAGCTTAGGGGACAGGGGGTTTCTTACCTACGAGCAGTACTTC. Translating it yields CASSLGDRGFLTYEQYF.